Listed below are T cell receptor beta chains from one sample, sequenced in a study of Ad26.COV2.S vaccination and SARS-CoV-2 variants. Here immunoSEQ multiplex PCR was the method, and the copy in TCRdb shows in-frame clones only, minus some. Here the sample spans 350,000 to 600,000 clones, about 88% being singletons. Sequenced here: peripheral blood, sampled in a trial of Ad26.COV2.S vaccine versus placebo. Receptor source: a person between 18 and 59 years old who received the Ad26.COV2.S COVID-19 vaccine or a placebo. CDR3s include the opening cysteine and the closing phenylalanine or tryptophan. A D gene is named only where the DNA matches it firmly. The size field is filled for only some rows; it gives once, few, many or a size class.

D gene: -
clone size: -
J gene: TRBJ1-1
V gene: TRBV5-1
CDR3 protein: CASSLTMNTEAFF
CDR3 DNA: TGCGCCAGCAGCTTAACCATGAACACTGAAGCTTTCTTT

D gene: -
clone size: -
J gene: TRBJ2-7
V gene: TRBV6-6
CDR3 protein: CASTGGTVYEQYF
CDR3 DNA: TGTGCCAGCACAGGAGGGACAGTATACGAGCAGTACTTC

D gene: -
clone size: once
J gene: TRBJ1-6
V gene: TRBV6-5
CDR3 protein: CASGLSSSYNSPLHF
CDR3 DNA: TGTGCCAGTGGTTTGTCGAGCTCCTATAATTCACCCCTCCACTTT

D gene: -
clone size: -
J gene: TRBJ1-3
V gene: TRBV7-9
CDR3 protein: CASSSLTGYAGNTIYF
CDR3 DNA: TGTGCCAGCAGCTCACTAACAGGGTATGCTGGAAACACCATATATTTT

D gene: -
clone size: -
J gene: TRBJ2-1
V gene: TRBV28
CDR3 protein: CASSARILYNEQFF
CDR3 DNA: TGTGCCAGCAGTGCCAGGATTCTCTACAATGAGCAGTTCTTC

D gene: -
clone size: -
J gene: TRBJ2-1
V gene: TRBV2
CDR3 protein: CASSMEETYNEQFF
CDR3 DNA: TGTGCCAGCAGTATGGAAGAGACCTACAATGAGCAGTTCTTC

D gene: -
clone size: medium-sized
J gene: TRBJ1-5
V gene: TRBV27
CDR3 protein: CASRQGTYSNQPQHF
CDR3 DNA: TGTGCCAGCCGGCAGGGGACCTATAGCAATCAGCCCCAGCATTTT

D gene: -
clone size: few
J gene: TRBJ1-6
V gene: TRBV20-1
CDR3 protein: CSASGPGVSPLHF
CDR3 DNA: TGCAGTGCTAGTGGTCCAGGGGTTTCACCCCTCCACTTT

D gene: TRBD2
clone size: -
J gene: TRBJ2-7
V gene: TRBV10-2
CDR3 protein: CASRLAGISYEQYF
CDR3 DNA: TGCGCCAGCAGACTAGCGGGAATCTCCTACGAGCAGTACTTC

D gene: -
clone size: -
J gene: TRBJ1-2
V gene: TRBV7-8
CDR3 protein: CASSPLRFRADGGYTF
CDR3 DNA: TGTGCCAGCAGCCCCCTGCGCTTCAGGGCGGATGGTGGCTACACCTTC

D gene: TRBD1
clone size: -
J gene: TRBJ2-7
V gene: TRBV7-9
CDR3 protein: CASSLPGQGAYEQYF
CDR3 DNA: TGTGCCAGCAGCTTACCGGGACAGGGGGCCTACGAGCAGTACTTC

D gene: -
clone size: -
J gene: TRBJ2-3
V gene: TRBV4-2
CDR3 protein: CASSRVTDTQYF
CDR3 DNA: TGTGCCAGCAGCCGCGTCACAGATACGCAGTATTTT

D gene: -
clone size: -
J gene: TRBJ1-2
V gene: TRBV14
CDR3 protein: CASSQGHGYGYTF
CDR3 DNA: TGTGCCAGCAGCCAAGGACACGGCTATGGCTACACCTTC

D gene: -
clone size: -
J gene: TRBJ2-5
V gene: TRBV5-4
CDR3 protein: CASSLSSGRKETQYF
CDR3 DNA: TGTGCCAGCAGCTTGTCCAGCGGGCGAAAAGAGACCCAGTACTTC

D gene: -
clone size: -
J gene: TRBJ1-3
V gene: TRBV19
CDR3 protein: CASTPRTDSGNTIYF
CDR3 DNA: TGTGCCAGTACCCCCCGCACCGACTCTGGAAACACCATATATTTT

D gene: -
clone size: -
J gene: TRBJ2-3
V gene: TRBV27
CDR3 protein: CASSFQGLSTDTQYF
CDR3 DNA: TGTGCCAGCAGTTTTCAGGGGCTAAGCACAGATACGCAGTATTTT

D gene: -
clone size: -
J gene: TRBJ2-1
V gene: TRBV7-9
CDR3 protein: CASSLGGGGVNEQFF
CDR3 DNA: TGTGCCAGCAGCTTAGGAGGGGGAGGGGTCAATGAGCAGTTCTTC

D gene: TRBD1
clone size: -
J gene: TRBJ2-2
V gene: TRBV2
CDR3 protein: CASKDRGINTGELFF
CDR3 DNA: TGTGCCAGCAAGGACAGGGGTATAAACACCGGGGAGCTGTTTTTT

D gene: -
clone size: -
J gene: TRBJ2-1
V gene: TRBV29-1
CDR3 protein: CSVEKGSASYNEQFF
CDR3 DNA: TGCAGCGTTGAAAAAGGTAGCGCCTCCTACAATGAGCAGTTCTTC

D gene: -
clone size: -
J gene: TRBJ2-5
V gene: TRBV25-1
CDR3 protein: CASSDGGIGPLIKTQYF
CDR3 DNA: TGTGCCAGCAGTGATGGGGGGATAGGGCCCCTAATCAAGACCCAGTACTTC

D gene: -
clone size: once
J gene: TRBJ1-4
V gene: TRBV7-2
CDR3 protein: CASSLVGQGGEKLFF
CDR3 DNA: TGTGCCAGCAGCTTAGTGGGGCAGGGCGGCGAAAAACTGTTTTTT

D gene: -
clone size: few
J gene: TRBJ1-1
V gene: TRBV6-6
CDR3 protein: CASSPITEAFF
CDR3 DNA: TGTGCCAGCAGCCCCATTACTGAAGCTTTCTTT

D gene: -
clone size: -
J gene: TRBJ1-4
V gene: TRBV7-9
CDR3 protein: CASTLTGTDGEKLFF
CDR3 DNA: TGTGCCAGCACATTGACCGGGACTGACGGTGAAAAACTGTTTTTT